This T cell receptor (beta chain) is from a study of T cells in Graves' hyperthyroidism and ophthalmopathy. Study-wide findings and caveats: Ophthalmopathy was identified by the model a median about 6.4 months ahead of onset. A model using 13 V-J features told ophthalmopathy apart from stable hyperthyroidism.

The count of this clonotype is one. The target antigen is unknown. Over 18 months, lack of ophthalmopathy progression marked Graves' hyperthyroidism as stable. Exclusion of a patient resulted from uncontrolled infection, other autoimmune disease, pregnancy or lactation. Using RNA transcripts as the source, TCR beta CDR3 regions were amplified. Using the HTBI primer set, a first-round RT-PCR was run on the TCR CDR3. TCRdb re-called the multiplex PCR reads with MiXCR, one entry per CDR3 protein. Counted here are 530,000 or so distinct CDR3 sequences, around 46% occurring once; the ten biggest clones make up around 7.7%. The CDR3 consists of 16 residues. CDR1 and CDR2 (germline): LNHDA, SQIVND (reference sequence). J lost 8 bases, V lost 3 bases, and 8 bases had no gene match.

The source is a woman aged 18-29 years with Graves' hyperthyroidism. The sequencing sample was made of peripheral blood or thyroid tissue (not recorded which). The chain carries TRBV19 and TRBJ1-6, with 9 bases identical to TRBD1. CDR3 in amino acids: CASSIGADRGYSPLHF. DNA for the CDR3: TGTGCCAGTAGTATTGGGGCGGACAGGGGTTATTCACCCCTCCACTTT.